The next 2 T cell receptor beta chains were all read from a single sample in a study of cytomegalovirus exposure and HLA in healthy donors (dated by TCRdb to about 2017). Library method: the immunoSEQ multiplex PCR assay. The multiplex PCR relied on a mix of 60 forward primers for TCR Vbeta segments and 13 reverse primers for TCR Jbeta segments. Imported from immuneACCESS, the table was reduced by TCRdb to in-frame sequences with V and J called. These copies leave out some clones; in studies compared against another copy, an unresolved V gene accounts for under half, and the cause of the remainder is not known. The sample table holds some 120,000 clones, of which over 65% were seen once. The top ten clonotypes cover about 1.8% of the sample. The sequenced sample consisted of PBMCs. These receptors were taken from a man aged 18 to 35 in good health and CMV-seronegative.

Only a few counts were recorded for this clone. V is TRBV7-8 and J is TRBJ2-2; 10 bases agree with TRBD2. This CDR3 has 15 residues. Germline V gene data show CDR1 as SGHVS and CDR2 as FQNEAQ. V dropped 7 bases and J dropped 4; count of bases not matched to a gene: 6. CDR3 sequence reads: CASTPLAGVTGELFF. The CDR3 DNA is TGTGCCAGCACCCCGCTAGCGGGGGTCACCGGGGAGCTGTTTTTT. The full variable domain, completed using reference TRBV7-8 and TRBJ2-2, is GAGVSQSPRYKVAKRGQDVALRCDPISGHVSLFWYQQALGQGPEFLTYFQNEAQLDKSGLPSDRFFAERPEGSVSTLKIQRTQQEDSAVYLCASTPLAGVTGELFFGEGSRLTVL.

V and J are TRBV4-3 and TRBJ1-1, with TRBD1 matching over 7 bases. The V segment lost 4 bases and the J segment 8 bases; nucleotides outside the gene matches: 13. CDR1 is LGHNA, CDR2 YSLEER, per germline. The CDR3 runs 15 residues. The CDR3 nucleotides read TGCGCCAGCAGCCCATCAGGGGGTACAGGGGCCGAAGCTTTCTTT. It specifies CASSPSGGTGAEAFF.